A selection of T cell receptor beta chains follows, all from one sample in a study of OX40 agonist ivuxolimab in advanced cancers. Sequenced by immunoSEQ multiplex PCR; TCRdb stores in-frame clones only, minus some. The sample has roughly 51,000 clones; around 89% are singletons. The sample here was CD4+ or CD8+ T cells sorted from blood, taken in a trial of the OX40 agonist ivuxolimab. These receptors all come from an adult with an advanced solid tumor such as melanoma, head and neck, liver or kidney cancer. Each CDR3 is given with its conserved first and last residue. Fields, in order: V gene, J gene, D gene, clone size, CDR3 protein, CDR3 DNA. The D gene is left open where the match is weak. Where a row states a size, it is once, few, many or the class of an expanded clone; other rows omit it.

v_gene: TRBV6-1
j_gene: TRBJ1-2
d_gene: TRBD1
abundance: once
CDR3aa: CASSPGQRSNYGYTF
CDR3nt: TGTGCCAGCAGTCCGGGACAGCGGTCGAACTATGGCTACACCTTC

v_gene: TRBV18
j_gene: TRBJ1-1
d_gene: NA
abundance: NA
CDR3aa: CASSPDPRRNTEAFF
CDR3nt: TGTGCCAGCTCACCAGACCCCAGACGGAACACTGAAGCTTTCTTT

v_gene: TRBV7-3
j_gene: TRBJ2-5
d_gene: TRBD2
abundance: NA
CDR3aa: CASSLRGTSGETQYF
CDR3nt: TGTGCCAGCAGCCTGCGTGGCACTAGCGGGGAGACCCAGTACTTC

v_gene: TRBV7-9
j_gene: TRBJ2-2
d_gene: NA
abundance: NA
CDR3aa: CASSFYRDYPGELFF
CDR3nt: TGTGCCAGCAGCTTCTACAGGGATTACCCCGGGGAGCTGTTTTTT

v_gene: TRBV7-9
j_gene: TRBJ2-5
d_gene: NA
abundance: NA
CDR3aa: CASSLGRSHWETQYF
CDR3nt: TGTGCCAGCAGCTTAGGCAGGAGCCACTGGGAGACCCAGTACTTC

v_gene: TRBV19
j_gene: TRBJ1-5
d_gene: NA
abundance: NA
CDR3aa: CASSRELLGSNQPQHF
CDR3nt: TGTGCCAGTAGTAGGGAGCTATTGGGGAGCAATCAGCCCCAGCATTTT

v_gene: TRBV7-9
j_gene: TRBJ2-3
d_gene: NA
abundance: NA
CDR3aa: CASSLRRAPDTQYF
CDR3nt: TGTGCCAGCAGCTTACGCAGGGCCCCAGATACGCAGTATTTT

v_gene: TRBV30
j_gene: TRBJ2-5
d_gene: TRBD2
abundance: NA
CDR3aa: CAWNRWEGGETQYF
CDR3nt: TGTGCCTGGAATAGGTGGGAGGGCGGCGAGACCCAGTACTTC

v_gene: TRBV5-1
j_gene: TRBJ2-1
d_gene: NA
abundance: once
CDR3aa: CASSSLPERANEQFF
CDR3nt: TGCGCCAGCAGCTCCCTCCCGGAGCGAGCAAATGAGCAGTTCTTC

v_gene: TRBV30
j_gene: TRBJ2-3
d_gene: TRBD1
abundance: NA
CDR3aa: CAWSVTGVGTDTQYF
CDR3nt: TGTGCCTGGAGTGTAACAGGGGTCGGTACAGATACGCAGTATTTT

v_gene: TRBV29-1
j_gene: TRBJ2-5
d_gene: NA
abundance: NA
CDR3aa: CSVESVSQETQYF
CDR3nt: TGCAGCGTTGAAAGTGTCAGCCAAGAGACCCAGTACTTC

v_gene: TRBV7-9
j_gene: TRBJ1-5
d_gene: NA
abundance: NA
CDR3aa: CASSPSNGLQPQHF
CDR3nt: TGTGCCAGCAGCCCCTCGAATGGGTTACAGCCCCAGCATTTT

v_gene: TRBV9
j_gene: TRBJ1-4
d_gene: NA
abundance: NA
CDR3aa: CASSVSIGSVEKLFF
CDR3nt: TGTGCCAGCAGCGTTAGTATCGGGTCCGTCGAAAAACTGTTTTTT

v_gene: TRBV6-1
j_gene: TRBJ1-2
d_gene: TRBD1
abundance: NA
CDR3aa: CASSEGDRYPYGYTF
CDR3nt: TGTGCCAGCAGTGAAGGGGACAGATACCCCTATGGCTACACCTTC

v_gene: TRBV30
j_gene: TRBJ2-2
d_gene: NA
abundance: few
CDR3aa: CAWSGSTGKNTGELFF
CDR3nt: TGTGCCTGGAGTGGATCAACAGGGAAAAACACCGGGGAGCTGTTTTTT

v_gene: TRBV30
j_gene: TRBJ1-1
d_gene: TRBD1
abundance: NA
CDR3aa: CAWSRGQGANTEAFF
CDR3nt: TGTGCCTGGAGTAGGGGACAGGGGGCGAACACTGAAGCTTTCTTT

v_gene: TRBV2
j_gene: TRBJ2-5
d_gene: NA
abundance: few
CDR3aa: CASIQTAKGTQYF
CDR3nt: TGTGCCAGCATCCAGACGGCCAAGGGGACCCAGTACTTC

v_gene: TRBV7-3
j_gene: TRBJ2-7
d_gene: NA
abundance: NA
CDR3aa: CASSLDECGQYF
CDR3nt: TGTGCCAGCAGCTTAGACGAGTGTGGGCAGTACTTC

v_gene: TRBV25-1
j_gene: TRBJ2-5
d_gene: NA
abundance: NA
CDR3aa: CASSEGTGRQTQYF
CDR3nt: TGTGCCAGCAGTGAAGGTACGGGAAGGCAGACCCAGTACTTC

v_gene: TRBV12-5
j_gene: TRBJ2-2
d_gene: TRBD2
abundance: once
CDR3aa: CASGYLGTSGRATGELFF
CDR3nt: TGTGCTAGTGGTTACTTAGGGACTAGCGGGAGGGCCACCGGGGAGCTGTTTTTT

v_gene: TRBV6-6
j_gene: TRBJ2-7
d_gene: NA
abundance: NA
CDR3aa: CASSTRGNSYEQYF
CDR3nt: TGTGCCAGCAGTACTCGGGGGAACTCCTACGAGCAGTACTTC

v_gene: TRBV28
j_gene: TRBJ1-1
d_gene: NA
abundance: NA
CDR3aa: CASSLTGNTEAFF
CDR3nt: TGTGCCAGCAGCCTCACGGGGAACACTGAAGCTTTCTTT

v_gene: TRBV20-1
j_gene: TRBJ2-7
d_gene: TRBD1
abundance: NA
CDR3aa: CSADRGREQYF
CDR3nt: TGCAGTGCCGACAGGGGTCGCGAGCAGTACTTC

v_gene: TRBV30
j_gene: TRBJ1-6
d_gene: NA
abundance: NA
CDR3aa: CAWGITNSPLHF
CDR3nt: TGTGCCTGGGGGATTACAAATTCACCCCTCCACTTT

v_gene: TRBV6-1
j_gene: TRBJ2-7
d_gene: TRBD2
abundance: NA
CDR3aa: CASSGSLAGGLTYEQYF
CDR3nt: TGTGCCAGCAGTGGGTCCCTAGCGGGAGGGCTCACCTACGAGCAGTACTTC

v_gene: TRBV18
j_gene: TRBJ2-7
d_gene: NA
abundance: once
CDR3aa: CASSPRQGTYEQYF
CDR3nt: TGTGCCAGCTCACCACGGCAGGGGACCTACGAGCAGTACTTC

v_gene: TRBV11-2
j_gene: TRBJ2-3
d_gene: NA
abundance: NA
CDR3aa: CASSLARAGGDTQYF
CDR3nt: TGTGCCAGCAGCTTAGCCAGGGCCGGGGGAGATACGCAGTATTTT